What follows are 3 T cell receptor beta chains derived from one specimen sequenced in a study of CD8 T cells in ankylosing spondylitis. Using its own MiXCR run on the 5' RACE reads, TCRdb lists one record per CDR3 protein. This repertoire shows under 300,000 distinct CDR3 sequences, roughly a tenth found once; its top ten account for less than 3%. What was sequenced was blood, either unsorted or a sorted T cell fraction (not recorded which). These receptor sequences come from a male donor with ankylosing spondylitis or in good health (not recorded which).

This clonotype showed up many times. The chain employs TRBV20-1 and TRBJ2-5; D not resolved. Germline CDR1 DFQATT, CDR2 SNEGSKA (reference sequence). CDR3 length: 10 residues. Deletions cut 5 bases from V and 3 bases from J, with 4 bases between. The CDR3 DNA sequence: TGCAGTGCTGGGAAAGAGACCCAGTACTTC. Translated: CSAGKETQYF.

This clonotype was observed at least ten times. V and J are TRBV7-2 and TRBJ1-2; D gene ambiguous. The CDR3 contains 12 residues. Germline loops: CDR1 SGHTA, CDR2 FQGNSA. Trimming cost V 4 bases and J 4 bases, with 7 bases left between them. Here the CDR3 DNA reads TGTGCCAGCAGCTCCCTCCTCTATGGCTACACCTTC. Protein product: CASSSLLYGYTF. The full variable domain, in which reference TRBV7-2 and TRBJ1-2 provide the parts outside the CDR3, is GAGVSQSPSNKVTEKGKDVELRCDPISGHTALYWYRQSLGQGLEFLIYFQGNSAPDKSGLPSDRFSAERTGGSVSTLTIQRTQQEDSAVYLCASSSLLYGYTFGSGTRLTVV.

The chain carries TRBV5-4 and TRBJ2-3; D call uncertain. Germline V CDR1 and CDR2: SGHNT, YYREEE (reference sequence). The CDR3 runs 15 residues. The germline V and J ends were trimmed by 1 base and 4 bases, with 13 bases remaining between them. Here the CDR3 DNA reads TGTGCCAGCAGCTTGCTAGGATCCTTAGCAGATACGCAGTATTTT. It specifies CASSLLGSLADTQYF.